These T cell receptor beta chains were read from a single sample in a study of blood T cell repertoires in COVID-19. Libraries were prepared by immunoSEQ multiplex PCR; TCRdb keeps only in-frame clonotypes and omits some of them. The sample consists of about 25,000 clones, around 81% of them appearing once. Sequences were obtained from peripheral blood. The receptors stem from a man in his 70s with acute or convalescent COVID-19. The CDR3 runs from the conserved cysteine through the conserved F or W. Fields, in order: clone size, D gene, J gene, V gene, CDR3 protein, CDR3 DNA. A D gene is named only where the DNA matches it firmly. Expanded clones get a size class; other rows say once, few or many, or leave the size out.

NA,TRBD1,TRBJ1-1,TRBV5-1,CASSSKQGQSDTEAFF,TGCGCCAGCAGCTCGAAGCAGGGACAGTCCGACACTGAAGCTTTCTTT
few,NA,TRBJ1-6,TRBV6-5,CASRGDRSTLHF,TGTGCCAGCAGGGGAGACAGGTCGACCCTCCACTTT
NA,TRBD1,TRBJ1-2,TRBV5-6,CASSLGSGTARNYGYTF,TGTGCCAGCAGCTTGGGGTCCGGGACAGCCCGTAACTATGGCTACACCTTC
NA,TRBD1,TRBJ2-4,TRBV7-2,CASSFGTENIQYF,TGTGCCAGCAGCTTTGGGACAGAAAACATTCAGTACTTC
once,NA,TRBJ2-7,TRBV6-5,CASSYSISGVSYEQYF,TGTGCCAGCAGTTACTCGATAAGCGGAGTGTCCTACGAGCAGTACTTC
NA,TRBD2,TRBJ2-2,TRBV12-5,CASGPRLAGDMNGELFF,TGTGCTAGTGGTCCGCGACTAGCGGGGGACATGAACGGGGAGCTGTTTTTT
NA,NA,TRBJ2-7,TRBV9,CASSVEGVGSYEQYF,TGTGCCAGCAGCGTAGAAGGGGTGGGGTCCTACGAGCAGTACTTC
few,NA,TRBJ2-6,TRBV11-2,CASSYQDSGANVLTF,TGTGCCAGCAGCTACCAGGACTCTGGGGCCAACGTCCTGACTTTC
once,TRBD1,TRBJ2-6,TRBV27,CASSTTGVGFLGPSGANVLTF,TGTGCCAGCAGTACGACAGGGGTGGGGTTCCTGGGGCCCTCTGGGGCCAACGTCCTGACTTTC
NA,TRBD2,TRBJ2-1,TRBV10-1,CASSDARGGPGEQFF,TGCGCCAGCAGCGACGCCCGCGGGGGGCCAGGTGAGCAGTTCTTC
once,TRBD1,TRBJ1-2,TRBV6-1,CASSEALGQGGYGYTF,TGTGCCAGCAGTGAAGCGCTGGGACAGGGTGGATATGGCTACACCTTC
NA,TRBD1,TRBJ2-5,TRBV6-5,CASSNRGIQETQYF,TGTGCCAGCAGCAACAGGGGGATCCAAGAGACCCAGTACTTC
NA,NA,TRBJ2-7,TRBV19,CASSIRGTYEQYF,TGTGCCAGTAGTATCAGGGGAACCTACGAGCAGTACTTC
few,NA,TRBJ1-2,TRBV9,CASSELPRTANYGYTF,TGTGCCAGCAGCGAACTACCACGGACAGCGAACTATGGCTACACCTTC
once,NA,TRBJ2-5,TRBV7-2,CASSRGQQETQYF,TGTGCCAGCAGCCGCGGACAGCAAGAGACCCAGTACTTC
NA,NA,TRBJ1-2,TRBV2,CASTRDKNYGYTF,TGTGCCAGCACACGGGACAAAAACTATGGCTACACCTTC
NA,TRBD1,TRBJ1-2,TRBV28,CASSLSLSRTGTYGYTF,TGTGCCAGCAGTTTATCCCTTTCCCGGACAGGGACCTATGGCTACACCTTC
NA,TRBD2,TRBJ2-3,TRBV5-1,CASSFTSGGSDTQYF,TGCGCCAGCAGCTTTACCAGCGGGGGATCAGATACGCAGTATTTT
NA,TRBD1,TRBJ1-1,TRBV2,CASSVDRGRTEAFF,TGTGCCAGCAGTGTGGACAGGGGTAGGACTGAAGCTTTCTTT
NA,NA,TRBJ1-4,TRBV5-1,CASSPGRGIGGEKLFF,TGCGCCAGCAGCCCCGGTCGGGGGATTGGTGGTGAAAAACTGTTTTTT
NA,TRBD2,TRBJ2-7,TRBV4-2,CASSQDAAGSYEQYF,TGTGCCAGCAGCCAAGATGCAGCGGGAAGTTACGAGCAGTACTTC
NA,TRBD2,TRBJ2-7,TRBV9,CASSPNIGLAGAPGGYEQYF,TGTGCCAGCAGCCCCAACATAGGGCTAGCGGGAGCGCCAGGAGGTTACGAGCAGTACTTC
NA,TRBD1,TRBJ1-4,TRBV5-5,CASSLIATGTNEKLFF,TGTGCCAGCAGCTTGATAGCGACAGGGACTAATGAAAAACTGTTTTTT
few,NA,TRBJ2-5,TRBV7-9,CASSLALTEETQYF,TGTGCCAGCAGCTTAGCGCTGACAGAAGAGACCCAGTACTTC
NA,NA,TRBJ2-5,TRBV5-4,CASSFGTSQETQYF,TGTGCCAGCAGCTTTGGGACATCCCAAGAGACCCAGTACTTC
few,TRBD1,TRBJ1-5,TRBV18,CASSKDRSNQPQHF,TGTGCCAGCTCAAAGGACAGGTCCAATCAGCCCCAGCATTTT
NA,NA,TRBJ1-1,TRBV24-1,CATRKRGGTEAFF,TGTGCCACCAGAAAGCGGGGAGGCACTGAAGCTTTCTTT
NA,NA,TRBJ2-1,TRBV30,CAWSSDNEQFF,TGTGCCTGGTCCAGTGACAATGAGCAGTTCTTC
NA,TRBD1,TRBJ1-4,TRBV9,CARRGGQPNEKLFF,TGTGCCCGCAGGGGGGGACAGCCTAATGAAAAACTGTTTTTT
NA,TRBD1,TRBJ2-5,TRBV19,CAPWTGNQPRQETQYF,TGTGCCCCCTGGACAGGGAATCAGCCCCGCCAAGAGACCCAGTACTTC
NA,TRBD2,TRBJ2-1,TRBV7-8,CASSLNGRADEQFF,TGTGCCAGCAGCTTAAACGGGAGGGCCGATGAGCAGTTCTTC
NA,NA,TRBJ1-2,TRBV2,CASSAAGSYGYTF,TGTGCCAGCAGTGCTGCCGGGTCCTATGGCTACACCTTC
NA,TRBD2,TRBJ2-1,TRBV7-2,CASSPLAGVSEQFF,TGTGCCAGCAGCCCACTAGCGGGAGTCAGTGAGCAGTTCTTC
few,NA,TRBJ2-4,TRBV30,CAWSVYGVRNSLAKNIQYF,TGTGCCTGGAGTGTATACGGGGTCAGAAATAGTCTAGCCAAAAACATTCAGTACTTC
once,NA,TRBJ1-1,TRBV5-1,CASSLGPGYTEAFF,TGCGCCAGCAGCCTGGGACCGGGGTACACTGAAGCTTTCTTT
NA,NA,TRBJ1-2,TRBV24-1,CATSDVTGGYGYTF,TGTGCCACCAGTGACGTGACAGGTGGATATGGCTACACCTTC
NA,NA,TRBJ2-1,TRBV6-5,CASTSGGKLNEQFF,TGTGCCAGCACCTCCGGCGGGAAGCTCAATGAGCAGTTCTTC
NA,NA,TRBJ1-2,TRBV5-1,CASSPPRGGEEGYTF,TGCGCCAGCAGCCCCCCCCGGGGGGGGGAGGAAGGCTACACCTTC
NA,NA,TRBJ2-7,TRBV30,CAWSRDTAYEQYF,TGTGCCTGGAGTAGGGACACAGCCTACGAGCAGTACTTC
few,NA,TRBJ1-6,TRBV6-5,CASSSDVVPRNSPLHF,TGTGCCAGCAGTTCCGACGTTGTTCCCAGGAATTCACCCCTCCACTTT
NA,TRBD1,TRBJ2-7,TRBV13,CASSFGTGRDYEQYF,TGTGCCAGCAGCTTCGGGACAGGGCGAGACTACGAGCAGTACTTC
NA,TRBD2,TRBJ2-3,TRBV7-2,CASSPGSGRSTDTQYF,TGTGCCAGCAGCCCAGGGAGCGGGAGGAGCACAGATACGCAGTATTTT
NA,TRBD1,TRBJ2-1,TRBV10-2,CASRSGTGTVNEQFF,TGCGCCAGCAGGTCCGGGACAGGGACCGTCAATGAGCAGTTCTTC
NA,NA,TRBJ1-4,TRBV9,CASSVVRQNQEKLFF,TGTGCCAGCAGCGTAGTTCGACAGAACCAAGAAAAACTGTTTTTT
once,TRBD2,TRBJ2-1,TRBV20-1,CSGLAGDSRFF,TGCAGTGGGCTAGCGGGGGATAGTCGGTTCTTC
NA,TRBD2,TRBJ2-5,TRBV25-1,CASSPGLAGGTETQYF,TGTGCCAGCAGTCCGGGACTAGCGGGGGGTACGGAGACCCAGTACTTC
NA,NA,TRBJ1-6,TRBV5-3,CARSLGCGIRNSPLHF,TGTGCCAGAAGCTTAGGCTGCGGAATCAGAAATTCACCCCTCCACTTT
once,TRBD2,TRBJ2-7,TRBV18,CASSPGLAGDEQYF,TGTGCCAGCTCACCGGGACTAGCGGGAGACGAGCAGTACTTC
few,TRBD2,TRBJ2-1,TRBV3-1/TRBV3-2,CASSLNAVAGNEQFF,TGTGCCAGCAGCTTAAACGCGGTAGCGGGGAATGAGCAGTTCTTC
NA,TRBD1,TRBJ2-7,TRBV19,CASSLTHRGPSYEQYF,TGTGCCAGTAGTCTCACGCACAGGGGTCCCTCCTACGAGCAGTACTTC
NA,TRBD1,TRBJ1-1,TRBV19,CASSIGTGGMAFF,TGTGCCAGTAGTATTGGAACAGGGGGCATGGCTTTCTTT
few,NA,TRBJ2-1,TRBV18,CASSPVTANNEQFF,TGTGCCAGCTCACCAGTAACAGCTAACAATGAGCAGTTCTTC
NA,NA,TRBJ1-3,TRBV5-6,CASSLRAGNTIYF,TGTGCCAGCAGCTTGCGCGCGGGAAACACCATATATTTT
NA,NA,TRBJ1-1,TRBV2,CASMEEVSTEAFF,TGTGCCAGCATGGAAGAGGTGAGCACTGAAGCTTTCTTT
NA,TRBD1,TRBJ2-7,TRBV12-3/TRBV12-4,CASRRTGSYEQYF,TGTGCCAGCAGGCGGACAGGGTCCTACGAGCAGTACTTC
NA,NA,TRBJ2-1,TRBV2,CASLRSRDYNEQFF,TGTGCCAGCTTAAGGTCCCGGGACTACAATGAGCAGTTCTTC